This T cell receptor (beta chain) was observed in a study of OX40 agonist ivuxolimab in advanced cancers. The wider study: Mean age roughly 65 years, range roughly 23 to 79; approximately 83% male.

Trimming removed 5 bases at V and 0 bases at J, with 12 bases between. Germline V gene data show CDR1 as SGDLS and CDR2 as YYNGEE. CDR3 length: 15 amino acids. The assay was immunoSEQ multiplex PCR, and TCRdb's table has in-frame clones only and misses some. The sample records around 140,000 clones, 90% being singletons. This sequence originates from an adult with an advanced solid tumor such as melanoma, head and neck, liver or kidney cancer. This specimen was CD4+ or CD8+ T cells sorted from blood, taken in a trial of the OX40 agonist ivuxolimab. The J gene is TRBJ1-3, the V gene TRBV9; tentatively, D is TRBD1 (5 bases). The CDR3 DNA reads TGTGCCAGCAGAGGGGCTGCATCCTCTGGAAACACCATATATTTT. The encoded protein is CASRGAASSGNTIYF.